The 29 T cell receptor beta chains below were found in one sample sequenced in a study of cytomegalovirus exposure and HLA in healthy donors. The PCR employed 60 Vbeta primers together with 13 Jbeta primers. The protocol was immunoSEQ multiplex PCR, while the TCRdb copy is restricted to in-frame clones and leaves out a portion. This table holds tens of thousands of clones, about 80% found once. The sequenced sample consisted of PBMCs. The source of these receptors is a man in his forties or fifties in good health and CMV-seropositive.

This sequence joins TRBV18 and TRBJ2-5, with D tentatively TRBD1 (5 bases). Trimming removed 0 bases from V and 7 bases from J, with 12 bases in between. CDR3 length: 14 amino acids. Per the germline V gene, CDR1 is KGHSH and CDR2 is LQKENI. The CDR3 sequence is CASSPPPQGGTQYF. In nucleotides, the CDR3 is TGTGCCAGCTCACCACCCCCCCAGGGCGGGACCCAGTACTTC.

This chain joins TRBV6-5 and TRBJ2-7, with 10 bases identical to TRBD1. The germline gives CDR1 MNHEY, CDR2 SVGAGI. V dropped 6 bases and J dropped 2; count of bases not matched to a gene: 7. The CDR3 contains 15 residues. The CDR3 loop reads CASRPGTGVAYEQYF. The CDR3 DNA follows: TGTGCCAGCAGACCCGGGACAGGGGTAGCCTACGAGCAGTACTTC.

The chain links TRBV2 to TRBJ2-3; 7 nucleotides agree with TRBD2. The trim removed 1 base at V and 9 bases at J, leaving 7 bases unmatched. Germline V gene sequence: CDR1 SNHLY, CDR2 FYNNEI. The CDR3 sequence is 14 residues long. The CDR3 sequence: CASSEEGREGTQYF. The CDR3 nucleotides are TGTGCCAGCAGTGAAGAGGGTAGGGAGGGGACGCAGTATTTT.

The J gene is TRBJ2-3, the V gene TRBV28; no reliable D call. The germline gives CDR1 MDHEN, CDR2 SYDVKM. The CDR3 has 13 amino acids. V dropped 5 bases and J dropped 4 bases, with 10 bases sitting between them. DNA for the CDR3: TGTGCCAGCAGTGCGCCCCGATCAGATACGCAGTATTTT. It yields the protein CASSAPRSDTQYF.

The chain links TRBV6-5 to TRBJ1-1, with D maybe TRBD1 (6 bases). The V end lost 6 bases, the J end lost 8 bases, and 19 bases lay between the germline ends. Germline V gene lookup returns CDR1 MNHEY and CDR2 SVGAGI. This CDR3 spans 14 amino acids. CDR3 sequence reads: CASSSASGQREAFF. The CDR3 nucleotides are TGTGCCAGCAGCTCCGCATCCGGACAGAGGGAAGCTTTCTTT.

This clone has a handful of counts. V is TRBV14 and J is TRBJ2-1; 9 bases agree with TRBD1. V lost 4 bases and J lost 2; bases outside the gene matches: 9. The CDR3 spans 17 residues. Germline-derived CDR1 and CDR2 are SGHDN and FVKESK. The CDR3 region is CASSPLHGTGTYNEQFF. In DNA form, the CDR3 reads TGTGCCAGCAGCCCCCTCCATGGGACAGGGACCTACAATGAGCAGTTCTTC.

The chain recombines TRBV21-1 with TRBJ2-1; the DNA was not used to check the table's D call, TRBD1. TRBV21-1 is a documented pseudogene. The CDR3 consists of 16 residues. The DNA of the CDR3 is TGTGCCAGCAGCAAAGTTCGGACAGGCCGAGAGAATGAGCAGTTCTTC. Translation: CASSKVRTGRENEQFF.

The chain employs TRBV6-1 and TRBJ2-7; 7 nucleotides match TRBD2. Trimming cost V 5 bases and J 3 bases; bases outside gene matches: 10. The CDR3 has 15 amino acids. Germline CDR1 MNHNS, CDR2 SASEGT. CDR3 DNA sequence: TGTGCCAGCAGTAGAGGGAGGGGTGGAGGCTACGAGCAGTACTTC. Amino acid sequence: CASSRGRGGGYEQYF.

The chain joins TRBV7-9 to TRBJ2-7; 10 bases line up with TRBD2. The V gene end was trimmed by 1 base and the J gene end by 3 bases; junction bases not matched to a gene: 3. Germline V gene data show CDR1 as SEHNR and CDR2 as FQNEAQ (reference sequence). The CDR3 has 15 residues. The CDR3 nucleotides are TGTGCCAGCAGCTTAGTGGCTAGCGGGAGCTACGAGCAGTACTTC. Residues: CASSLVASGSYEQYF.

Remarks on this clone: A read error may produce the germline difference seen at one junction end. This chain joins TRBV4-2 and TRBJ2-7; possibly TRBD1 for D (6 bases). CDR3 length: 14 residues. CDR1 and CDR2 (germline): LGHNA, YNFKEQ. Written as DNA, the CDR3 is TGTGCCAGCAGACAAGAAAGGGGGTACTACGAGCAGTACTTC. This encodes CASRQERGYYEQYF.

The CDR3 spells CASSKSGGGNEKLFF. The CDR3 coding sequence is TGTGCCAGCAGCAAATCGGGGGGGGGTAATGAAAAACTGTTTTTT. The V and J genes are TRBV28 and TRBJ1-4; D is perhaps TRBD1 (5 bases). Germline V CDR1 and CDR2: MDHEN, SYDVKM. This CDR3 comprises 15 residues. V was trimmed by 6 bases and J by 4 bases, leaving 15 bases between them.

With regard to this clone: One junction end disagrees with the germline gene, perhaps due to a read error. The CDR3 loop is CASSQGLGTDKQYF. For the CDR3, the DNA is TGTGCCAGCAGTCAAGGACTAGGCACAGATAAGCAGTATTTT. This sequence joins TRBV9 and TRBJ2-3; the match to TRBD2 covers 7 bases. The CDR3 is 14 amino acids. Germline-derived CDR1 and CDR2 are SGDLS and YYNGEE.

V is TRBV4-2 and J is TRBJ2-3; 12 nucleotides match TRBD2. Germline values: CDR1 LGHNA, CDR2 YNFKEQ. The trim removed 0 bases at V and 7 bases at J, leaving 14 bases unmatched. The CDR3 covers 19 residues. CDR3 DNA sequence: TGTGCCAGCAGCCAAGATCTAGGACTAGCGGGACAGGGCCGGAATACGCAGTATTTT. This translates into CASSQDLGLAGQGRNTQYF.

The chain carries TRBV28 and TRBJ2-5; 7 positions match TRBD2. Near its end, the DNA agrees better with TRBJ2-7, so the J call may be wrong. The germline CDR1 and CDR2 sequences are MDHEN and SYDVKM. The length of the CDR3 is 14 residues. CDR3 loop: CASSPPGGSYEQYF. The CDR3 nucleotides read TGTGCCAGCAGCCCCCCGGGGGGCTCCTACGAGCAGTACTTC.

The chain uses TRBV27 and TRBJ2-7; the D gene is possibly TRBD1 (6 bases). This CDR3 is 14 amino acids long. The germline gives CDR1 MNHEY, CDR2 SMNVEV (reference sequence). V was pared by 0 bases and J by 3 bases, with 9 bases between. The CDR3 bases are TGTGCCAGCAGTTTATCGGACAGCGGCTACGAGCAGTACTTC. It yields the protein CASSLSDSGYEQYF.

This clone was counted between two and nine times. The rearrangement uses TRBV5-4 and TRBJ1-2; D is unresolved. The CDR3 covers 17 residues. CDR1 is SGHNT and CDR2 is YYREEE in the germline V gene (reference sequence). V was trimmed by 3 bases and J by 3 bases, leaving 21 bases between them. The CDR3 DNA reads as TGTGCCAGCAGCTCGCGACAACCTTCCACGCGCTACTATGGCTACACCTTC. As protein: CASSSRQPSTRYYGYTF.

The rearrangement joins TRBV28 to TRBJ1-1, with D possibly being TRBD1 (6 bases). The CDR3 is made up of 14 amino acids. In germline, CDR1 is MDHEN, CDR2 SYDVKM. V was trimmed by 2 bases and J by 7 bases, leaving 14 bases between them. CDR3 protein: CASSLVMTGVEAFF. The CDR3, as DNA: TGTGCCAGCAGTTTAGTAATGACAGGAGTTGAAGCTTTCTTT.

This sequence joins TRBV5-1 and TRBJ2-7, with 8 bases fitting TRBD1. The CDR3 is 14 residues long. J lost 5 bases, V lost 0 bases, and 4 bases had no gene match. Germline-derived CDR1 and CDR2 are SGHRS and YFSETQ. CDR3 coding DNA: TGCGCCAGCAGCTTGGGGACAGGGAAGGACGAGCAGTACTTC. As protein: CASSLGTGKDEQYF.

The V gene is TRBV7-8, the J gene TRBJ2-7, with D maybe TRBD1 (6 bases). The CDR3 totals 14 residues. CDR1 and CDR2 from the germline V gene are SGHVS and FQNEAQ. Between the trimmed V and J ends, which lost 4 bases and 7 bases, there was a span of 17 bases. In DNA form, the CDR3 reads TGTGCCAGCAGCTCGGCACCCCAGGGGTGGGAGCAGTACTTC. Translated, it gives CASSSAPQGWEQYF. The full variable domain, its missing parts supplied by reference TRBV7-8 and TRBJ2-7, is GAGVSQSPRYKVAKRGQDVALRCDPISGHVSLFWYQQALGQGPEFLTYFQNEAQLDKSGLPSDRFFAERPEGSVSTLKIQRTQQEDSAVYLCASSSAPQGWEQYFGPGTRLTVT.

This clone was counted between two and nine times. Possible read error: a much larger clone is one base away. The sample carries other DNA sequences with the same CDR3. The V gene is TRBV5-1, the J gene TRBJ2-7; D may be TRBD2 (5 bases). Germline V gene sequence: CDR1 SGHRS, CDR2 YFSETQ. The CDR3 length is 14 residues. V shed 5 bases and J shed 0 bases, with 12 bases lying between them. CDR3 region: CASRDYGDSYEQYF. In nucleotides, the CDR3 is TGCGCCAGCAGAGACTACGGGGACTCCTACGAGCAGTACTTC.

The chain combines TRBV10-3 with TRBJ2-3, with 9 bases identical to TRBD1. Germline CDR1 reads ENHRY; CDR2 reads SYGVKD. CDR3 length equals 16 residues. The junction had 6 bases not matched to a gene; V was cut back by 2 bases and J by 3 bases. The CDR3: CAISEGTGYGTDTQYF. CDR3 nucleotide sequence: TGTGCCATCAGTGAGGGGACAGGGTATGGAACAGATACGCAGTATTTT.

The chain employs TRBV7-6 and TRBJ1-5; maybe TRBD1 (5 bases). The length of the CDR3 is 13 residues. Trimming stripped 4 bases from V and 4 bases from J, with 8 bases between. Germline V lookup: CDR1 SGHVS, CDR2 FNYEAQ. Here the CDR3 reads CASSSGINQPQHF. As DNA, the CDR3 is TGTGCCAGCAGCTCAGGGATTAATCAGCCCCAGCATTTT. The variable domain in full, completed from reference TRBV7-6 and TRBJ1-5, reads GAGVSQSPRYKVTKRGQDVALRCDPISGHVSLYWYRQALGQGPEFLTYFNYEAQQDKSGLPNDRFSAERPEGSISTLTIQRTEQRDSAMYRCASSSGINQPQHFGDGTRLSIL.

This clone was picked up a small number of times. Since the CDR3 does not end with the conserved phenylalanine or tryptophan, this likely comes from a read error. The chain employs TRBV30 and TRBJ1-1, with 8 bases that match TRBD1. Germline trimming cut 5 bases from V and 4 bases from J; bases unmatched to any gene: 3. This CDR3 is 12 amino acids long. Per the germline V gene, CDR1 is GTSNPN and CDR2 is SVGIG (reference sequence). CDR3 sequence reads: CAWDRGTTEAFL. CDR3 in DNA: TGTGCCTGGGACAGGGGCACCACTGAAGCTTTCTTG.

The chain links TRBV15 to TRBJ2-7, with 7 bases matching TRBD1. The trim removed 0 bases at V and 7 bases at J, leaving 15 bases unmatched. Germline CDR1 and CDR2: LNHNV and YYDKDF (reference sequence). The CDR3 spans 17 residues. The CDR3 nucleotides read TGTGCCACCAGCAGAGATCTGGGGCCGCGACAGGGCGAGGAGCAGTACTTC. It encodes CATSRDLGPRQGEEQYF.

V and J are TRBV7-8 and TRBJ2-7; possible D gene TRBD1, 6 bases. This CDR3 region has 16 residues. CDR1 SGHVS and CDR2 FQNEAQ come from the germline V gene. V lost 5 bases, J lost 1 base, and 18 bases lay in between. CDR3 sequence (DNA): TGTGCCAGCAGCCCCAGCGCGAGACAGGTATCCTACGAGCAGTACTTC. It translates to CASSPSARQVSYEQYF.

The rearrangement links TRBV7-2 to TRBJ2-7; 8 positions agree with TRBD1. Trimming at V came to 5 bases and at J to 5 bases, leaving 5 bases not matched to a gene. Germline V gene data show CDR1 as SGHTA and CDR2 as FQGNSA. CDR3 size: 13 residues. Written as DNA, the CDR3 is TGTGCCAGCAGCGGGACAGGATTGCACGAGCAGTACTTC. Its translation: CASSGTGLHEQYF.

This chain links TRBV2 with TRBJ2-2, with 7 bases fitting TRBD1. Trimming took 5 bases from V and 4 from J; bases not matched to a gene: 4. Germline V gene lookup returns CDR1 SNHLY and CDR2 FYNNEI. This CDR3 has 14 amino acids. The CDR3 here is CASSLAGGTGELFF. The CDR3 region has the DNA TGTGCCAGCAGTCTGGCAGGGGGCACCGGGGAGCTGTTTTTT. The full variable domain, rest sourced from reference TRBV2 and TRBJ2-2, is EPEVTQTPSHQVTQMGQEVILRCVPISNHLYFYWYRQILGQKVEFLVSFYNNEISEKSEIFDDQFSVERPDGSNFTLKIRSTKLEDSAMYFCASSLAGGTGELFFGEGSRLTVL.

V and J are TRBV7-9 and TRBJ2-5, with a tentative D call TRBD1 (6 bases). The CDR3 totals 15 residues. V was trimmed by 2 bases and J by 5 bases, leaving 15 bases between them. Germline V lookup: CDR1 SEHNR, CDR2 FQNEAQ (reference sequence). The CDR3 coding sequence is TGTGCCAGCAGCTTACTACCTCTCCAGGGGGAGACCCAGTACTTC. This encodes CASSLLPLQGETQYF. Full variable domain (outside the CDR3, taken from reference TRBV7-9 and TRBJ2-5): DTGVSQNPRHKITKRGQNVTFRCDPISEHNRLYWYRQTLGQGPEFLTYFQNEAQLEKSRLLSDRFSAERPKGSFSTLEIQRTEQGDSAMYLCASSLLPLQGETQYFGPGTRLLVL.

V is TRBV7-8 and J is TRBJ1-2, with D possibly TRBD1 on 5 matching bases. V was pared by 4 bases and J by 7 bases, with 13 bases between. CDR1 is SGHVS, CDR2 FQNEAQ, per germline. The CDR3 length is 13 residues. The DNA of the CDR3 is TGTGCCAGCAGCTATGACAGTTCCCTTGGCTACACCTTC. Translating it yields CASSYDSSLGYTF.